These T cell receptor beta chains were read from a single sample in a study of T cell responses to AZD1222 COVID-19 vaccine. TCRdb's table, derived via immunoSEQ multiplex PCR, lists solely in-frame clones and lacks some. This repertoire shows fewer than 150,000 clones, about 89% found once; its top ten account for about 7.4%. Sequenced material: peripheral blood, taken 28 days after the second AZD1222 dose. Receptor source: an adult who received the AZD1222 COVID-19 vaccine. Each CDR3 is given with its conserved first and last residue. D genes are given only for firm matches. The size entry is marked missing in some rows and otherwise reads once, few, many or a size class.

TRBJ1-3 | TRBD1 | - | TRBV9 | TGTGCCAGCAGCTTAACCGGGACAGGGCCTGGAAACACCATATATTTT | CASSLTGTGPGNTIYF
TRBJ1-2 | - | - | TRBV6-2/TRBV6-3 | TGTGCCAGCAGTGGAATTAATCTTTACCCTAACTATGGCTACACCTTC | CASSGINLYPNYGYTF
TRBJ2-3 | TRBD2 | - | TRBV3-1/TRBV3-2 | TGTGCCAGCAGCCTCACCGGGGGGGCAGATACGCAGTATTTT | CASSLTGGADTQYF
TRBJ2-7 | TRBD1 | - | TRBV19 | TGTGCCAGTAGTGGACAGGGCGTTACCTACGAGCAGTACTTC | CASSGQGVTYEQYF
TRBJ2-1 | TRBD2 | - | TRBV7-6 | TGTGCCAGCAGCCCCGATCCTATGCCCTCTGGGCTAGCGGGAGTCGGGGACAATGAGCAGTTCTTC | CASSPDPMPSGLAGVGDNEQFF
TRBJ1-4 | - | - | TRBV7-4 | TGTGCCAGCAGCTTGGGGAAGGGTCGCGAAAAACTGTTTTTT | CASSLGKGREKLFF
TRBJ1-2 | TRBD1 | - | TRBV5-1 | TGCGCCAGCAGCAAGGGGACAGGGCTGTTCTATGGCTACACCTTC | CASSKGTGLFYGYTF
TRBJ1-6 | TRBD1 | - | TRBV18 | TGTGCCAGCTCACTCCGGGACAGCTATAATTCACCCCTCCACTTT | CASSLRDSYNSPLHF
TRBJ1-2 | - | - | TRBV28 | TGTGCCAGCGGCAAATTCGAGTGGGTAGTTGGCTACACCTTC | CASGKFEWVVGYTF
TRBJ1-1 | TRBD1 | - | TRBV2 | TGTGCCAGCAGGGAGACAGGGTTAACTGAAGCTTTCTTT | CASRETGLTEAFF
TRBJ2-1 | - | - | TRBV5-1 | TGCGCCAGCAGCTACCGGGGAAGTTACAATGAGCAGTTCTTC | CASSYRGSYNEQFF
TRBJ2-2 | TRBD2 | - | TRBV11-3 | TGTGCCAGCAGAGGACTAGCAACACCGGGGGAGCTGTTTTTT | CASRGLATPGELFF
TRBJ2-7 | - | - | TRBV5-4 | TGTGCCAGCAGCACCGGACAAGACACCCCGGGGGAGCAGTACTTC | CASSTGQDTPGEQYF
TRBJ2-7 | - | once | TRBV28 | TGTGCCAGCAGTTTATCCGGGGGCGGCTACGAGCAGTACTTC | CASSLSGGGYEQYF
TRBJ1-1 | TRBD1 | few | TRBV10-3 | TGTGCCATCAGTGAGGTCGGGACAGGCGGACAAGCTTTCTTT | CAISEVGTGGQAFF
TRBJ1-1 | TRBD1 | - | TRBV5-8 | TGTGCCAGCAGTCTGGACAGGGGGCGGACTGAAGCTTTCTTT | CASSLDRGRTEAFF
TRBJ2-5 | TRBD2 | - | TRBV7-2 | TGTGCCAGCAGTGGCCCGGGGAGCGGGGGGGCCCTAGAGACCCAGTACTTC | CASSGPGSGGALETQYF
TRBJ2-7 | - | - | TRBV2 | TGTGCCAGCATGTTACAGGGAAGCTCCTACGAGCAGTACTTC | CASMLQGSSYEQYF
TRBJ2-5 | - | - | TRBV12-5 | TGTGCTAGTGGGACGCAAGAGACCCAGTACTTC | CASGTQETQYF
TRBJ2-1 | TRBD1 | - | TRBV9 | TGTGCCAGCAGCCCTCAGGGGGCCTCCTTGGCCAATGAGCAGTTCTTC | CASSPQGASLANEQFF
TRBJ2-3 | TRBD2 | once | TRBV9 | TGTGCCAGCAGCGTAGGGTGGGGGGGGAACACAGATACGCAGTATTTT | CASSVGWGGNTDTQYF
TRBJ2-7 | - | - | TRBV5-6 | TGTGCCAGCAGCTTGTTCGCGGGGATGGCCTACGAGCAGTACTTC | CASSLFAGMAYEQYF
TRBJ2-7 | - | - | TRBV7-9 | TGTGCCAGCAGCTTTGGCCTGGGGGAGCAGTACTTC | CASSFGLGEQYF
TRBJ1-2 | - | - | TRBV6-5 | TGTGCCAGCAGCCTCCCTGAGTATGGCTACACCTTC | CASSLPEYGYTF
TRBJ2-2 | TRBD2 | - | TRBV7-9 | TGTGCCAGCAGCTACCCTCTAGCGGGAGGAGACACCGGGGAGCTGTTTTTT | CASSYPLAGGDTGELFF
TRBJ2-3 | - | - | TRBV4-2 | TGTGCCAGCAGCCAAGGGAGGGGCACAGATACGCAGTATTTT | CASSQGRGTDTQYF
TRBJ2-5 | TRBD2 | - | TRBV5-1 | TGCGCCAGCCACGGGACTACCCAAGAGACCCAGTACTTC | CASHGTTQETQYF
TRBJ1-1 | - | few | TRBV7-3 | TGTGCCAGCAGCTTATATCAGGGCACTGAAGCTTTCTTT | CASSLYQGTEAFF
TRBJ1-3 | - | - | TRBV27 | TGTGCCAGCAGTCGCCCTGGGGACATTCGGAACACCATATATTTT | CASSRPGDIRNTIYF
TRBJ2-3 | - | - | TRBV7-3 | TGTGCCAGCAGCCCCGGGACTTCTTCCACTGGTACGCAGTATTTT | CASSPGTSSTGTQYF
TRBJ2-7 | - | - | TRBV6-2/TRBV6-3 | TGTGCCAGCAGTTACTCATCGGCAGGGTCCATAGAGCAGTACTTC | CASSYSSAGSIEQYF
TRBJ2-5 | - | - | TRBV19 | TGTGCCAGTAGACAAGACAGCGCCGAAGAATGGTACTTC | CASRQDSAEEWYF
TRBJ1-2 | - | - | TRBV30 | TGTGCCTGGACCCATTCCGGGACCTCTTATGGCTACACCTTC | CAWTHSGTSYGYTF
TRBJ2-7 | TRBD1 | - | TRBV9 | TGTGCCAGCAGCACAACAGGGGGGACCTACGAGCAGTACTTC | CASSTTGGTYEQYF
TRBJ2-7 | TRBD1 | - | TRBV29-1 | TGCAGCGTTGAAGACCGGGACAGGGGGAAAGAGTACTTC | CSVEDRDRGKEYF
TRBJ1-1 | TRBD1 | few | TRBV19 | TGTGCCAGTAGTTTCGTCTTGGGGCAGGGGGACACTGAAGCTTTCTTT | CASSFVLGQGDTEAFF
TRBJ2-7 | TRBD2 | - | TRBV5-4 | TGTGCCAGCAGCTTGGGGGGACTAGCGGGAGTCCCCTACGAGCAGTACTTC | CASSLGGLAGVPYEQYF
TRBJ2-7 | TRBD2 | - | TRBV7-9 | TGTGCCAGCAGCTTATCTTTCGGCCAGGGACTAGCGGAATACGAGCAGTACTTC | CASSLSFGQGLAEYEQYF
TRBJ2-5 | - | few | TRBV19 | TGTGCCAGTAGTTTGGACTTCCAAGGAGAGACCCAGTACTTC | CASSLDFQGETQYF
TRBJ1-2 | - | - | TRBV12-3/TRBV12-4 | TGTGCCAGCAGTTTCGGGACGACCTATGGCTACACCTTC | CASSFGTTYGYTF
TRBJ1-4 | TRBD1 | - | TRBV4-3 | TGCGCCAGCAGCCCCGGGACAGGGGGTAATGAAAAACTGTTTTTT | CASSPGTGGNEKLFF